Below are 15 T cell receptor beta chains sequenced from a single sample in a study of shared clonotypes between healthy human individuals. Here immunoSEQ multiplex PCR was the method, and the copy in TCRdb shows in-frame clones only, minus some. The sample lists roughly 1,000,000 clones; about 84% were seen once. Input material: memory CD4+ T cells from PBMCs. Noted subset: CD45RA-negative fraction. These receptors were collected from a man between 18 and 29 years old in good health. Some clones in this sample may be carry-over from other donors' samples.

About this clone: The germline gene is not matched at one end of the junction; a read error may be the cause. The rearrangement links TRBV27 to TRBJ1-2; D gene ambiguous. The CDR3 runs 13 residues. Germline V gene data show CDR1 as MNHEY and CDR2 as SMNVEV (reference sequence). The CDR3 protein is CVSSSLGGYGYTF. DNA of the CDR3: TGTGTCAGCAGTAGCCTGGGAGGGTATGGCTACACCTTC.

The chain carries TRBV2 and TRBJ2-3, with D possibly being TRBD1 (6 bases). The germline V and J ends were trimmed by 9 bases and 2 bases, with 18 bases remaining between them. The length of the CDR3 is 15 residues. Per the germline V gene, CDR1 is SNHLY and CDR2 is FYNNEI. DNA of the CDR3: TGTGCCAGTTCCAAGGACAGCCCAATCACAGATACGCAGTATTTT. Protein sequence: CASSKDSPITDTQYF.

V is TRBV6-1 and J is TRBJ2-7, with a weak D call TRBD1 (6 bases). Germline V lookup: CDR1 MNHNS, CDR2 SASEGT. The CDR3 covers 13 residues. For the CDR3, the DNA is TGTGCGTCCTCTGGGACACCCTACGACGAGCAGTACTTC. It is translated as CASSGTPYDEQYF.

This clone appeared a single time. The chain uses TRBV5-4 and TRBJ2-5; 11 bases map to TRBD1. The CDR3 is made up of 15 amino acids. The V gene's germline CDR1 is SGHNT and CDR2 YYREEE (reference sequence). J lost 5 bases, V lost 4 bases, and 7 bases had no gene match. CDR3 bases: TGTGCCAGCAGCGCTGGACAGGGGGCCTGGGAGACCCAGTACTTC. Protein sequence: CASSAGQGAWETQYF.

The gene calls are TRBV6-1 and TRBJ1-1, with D unresolved. The CDR3 has 12 residues. From germline, CDR1 is MNHNS and CDR2 SASEGT. Trimming took off 11 bases at V and 1 base at J, with 11 bases between the two ends. The CDR3 reads CAASRANTEAFF. CDR3 nucleotide sequence: TGTGCCGCCAGTCGGGCGAACACTGAAGCTTTCTTT.

The chain is built from TRBV5-8 and TRBJ1-1; D is possibly TRBD1 (6 bases). The germline V and J ends were trimmed by 6 bases and 3 bases, with 15 bases remaining between them. This CDR3 is built from 14 residues. Germline lookup yields CDR1 SGHTS and CDR2 YDEGEE. DNA for the CDR3: TGTGCCAGCAACGCAGGGGCCGGTGACACTGAAGCTTTCTTT. It codes for CASNAGAGDTEAFF.

This rearrangement joins TRBV6-1 to TRBJ1-1; D not resolved. V shed 7 bases and J shed 1 base, with 13 bases lying between them. CDR1 and CDR2 (germline): MNHNS, SASEGT. CDR3 size: 14 residues. CDR3 sequence: CASTWASGNTEAFF. CDR3 sequence (DNA): TGTGCCAGCACTTGGGCTTCGGGGAACACTGAAGCTTTCTTT.

This clone was picked up one time. The chain carries TRBV4-1 and TRBJ1-2; the match to TRBD1 covers 9 bases. Unmatched junction bases numbered 7, after V lost 3 bases and J lost 8 bases. The CDR3 is 14 residues long. Germline CDR1 and CDR2: MGHRA and YSYEKL. CDR3 in DNA: TGCGCCAGCAGCCATCCAACAGGGGGCCGCGGCTACACCTTC. Its protein product is CASSHPTGGRGYTF.

This clone occurred once. Other DNA variants within this sample encode the same CDR3. The chain carries TRBV7-3 and TRBJ2-2; 8 nucleotides agree with TRBD2. The CDR3 totals 15 residues. Trimming cost V 4 bases and J 4 bases; bases outside gene matches: 5. Germline V gene data show CDR1 as SGHTA and CDR2 as FQGTGA. CDR3 coding DNA: TGTGCCAGCAGCTCCGGACTAGCCGGCACCGGGGAGCTGTTTTTT. It specifies CASSSGLAGTGELFF.

The rearrangement links TRBV7-2 to TRBJ2-3; 10 bases line up with TRBD2. This CDR3 is 16 amino acids long. Germline V gene lookup returns CDR1 SGHTA and CDR2 FQGNSA. The ends lost 3 bases at V and 11 bases at J; junction bases unmatched: 14. The CDR3 reads CASSFWEAGGRVWQYF. In nucleotides, the CDR3 is TGTGCCAGCAGCTTTTGGGAAGCGGGAGGGCGGGTGTGGCAGTATTTT.

V gene TRBV28 combines with J gene TRBJ2-1; tentative D call: TRBD1 (5 bases). Looked up from germline, CDR1 is MDHEN and CDR2 is SYDVKM. This CDR3 is 12 amino acids long. V shed 7 bases and J shed 7 bases, with 11 bases lying between them. Here the CDR3 DNA reads TGTGCCAGCACTGGGGCACGGAATGAGCAGTTCTTC. Translated, it gives CASTGARNEQFF. The entire variable domain, with the rest obtained from reference TRBV28 and TRBJ2-1, is as follows: DVKVTQSSRYLVKRTGEKVFLECVQDMDHENMFWYRQDPGLGLRLIYFSYDVKMKEKGDIPEGYSVSREKKERFSLILESASTNQTSMYLCASTGARNEQFFGPGTRLTVL.

The count of this clone is one. The chain employs TRBV28 and TRBJ1-4; no clear D gene. Germline CDR1 reads MDHEN; CDR2 reads SYDVKM. The length of the CDR3 is 13 residues. V lost 3 bases, J lost 7 bases, and 9 bases lay in between. For the CDR3, the DNA is TGTGCCAGCAGTTTTGGCTTAATTGAAAAACTGTTTTTT. Protein product: CASSFGLIEKLFF. The full variable domain, its missing parts supplied by reference TRBV28 and TRBJ1-4, is DVKVTQSSRYLVKRTGEKVFLECVQDMDHENMFWYRQDPGLGLRLIYFSYDVKMKEKGDIPEGYSVSREKKERFSLILESASTNQTSMYLCASSFGLIEKLFFGSGTQLSVL.

The J gene is TRBJ2-2, the V gene TRBV7-6; TRBD1 aligns across 7 bases. The CDR3 extends over 16 amino acids. Germline V gives CDR1 SGHVS, CDR2 FNYEAQ. Germline trimming cut 4 bases from V and 0 bases from J; bases unmatched to any gene: 5. The CDR3 loop reads CASSSWDSTNTGELFF. As DNA, the CDR3 is TGTGCCAGCAGCTCGTGGGACAGCACGAACACCGGGGAGCTGTTTTTT.

This chain links TRBV11-2 with TRBJ2-7; TRBD1 aligns across 8 bases. In germline, CDR1 is SGHAT, CDR2 FQNNGV. This CDR3 spans 16 amino acids. With V trimmed by 6 bases and J by 2 bases, 12 bases remained unmatched. CDR3 amino acids: CASRLLRQGKPYEQYF. CDR3 coding DNA: TGTGCCAGCAGGTTACTCCGACAGGGGAAGCCCTACGAGCAGTACTTC.

This CDR3 reads CASSLRQGLAGELFF. The CDR3 DNA follows: TGTGCCAGTAGTCTACGGCAGGGCTTGGCCGGGGAGCTGTTTTTT. This rearrangement joins TRBV19 to TRBJ2-2, with D perhaps TRBD1 (5 bases). The germline CDR1 and CDR2 sequences are LNHDA and SQIVND (reference sequence). The V and J ends lost 5 bases and 6 bases respectively, with 16 bases between them. The CDR3 spans 15 residues.